This T cell receptor beta chain was recovered during a study of CD8+ T cells in alopecia areata. In the study overall: Grafted skin came from C3H/HeJ donors with spontaneous alopecia (roughly 6-13 months old) and was placed on roughly 7-11-week-old female C3H/HeJ mice.

In each case, RNA was isolated and then reverse transcribed into cDNA as the sequencing template. The table came from immunoSEQ multiplex PCR; TCRdb's copy has only in-frame clones and leaves some out. This record lists roughly 260,000 clones, none seen once only, and the top ten clones contain 1.2%. Sorting used CD4, CD8alpha, NKG2D, NKG2ACE and other markers on pooled cutaneous lymph node cells. In the case of this clone: Its target is not known. The genes and germline here are from mouse.

Overall study findings and caveats: Patients displayed less clarity in TCR sharing than mice, a finding possibly related to HLA.

The sequenced sample consisted of CD4+ T cells sorted from a lymph node. The clonotype comes from a C3H/HeJ mouse with alopecia areata. MHC haplotype of the mouse line: H2-k.

The DNA read from the CDR3 is TGTGCCAGCAGTGTCAATTAT. Protein: CASSVNY. The complete CDR3 reads CASSVNYEQYF. This sequence joins TRBV13-1 and TRBJ2-7, with D unclear. Read data end 4 residues before the CDR3 end; the end is taken from the germline J gene. Germline V gene lookup returns CDR1 NSHNY and CDR2 SYGAGN. The CDR3 covers 11 residues.